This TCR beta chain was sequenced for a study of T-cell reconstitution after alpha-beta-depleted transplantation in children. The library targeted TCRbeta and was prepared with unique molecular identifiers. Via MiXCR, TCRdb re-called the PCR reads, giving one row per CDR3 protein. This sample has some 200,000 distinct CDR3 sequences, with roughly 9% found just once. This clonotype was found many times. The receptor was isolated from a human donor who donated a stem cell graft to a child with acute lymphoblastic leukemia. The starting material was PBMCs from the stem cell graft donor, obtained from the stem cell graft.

The chain's CDR3 is CASSHGQAFNTEAFF. CDR3 nucleotides: TGTGCCAGCAGCCACGGACAGGCGTTTAACACTGAAGCTTTCTTT. This sequence joins TRBV11-2 and TRBJ1-1, with 7 bases aligning to TRBD1. Trimming at V came to 5 bases and at J to 2 bases, leaving 8 bases not matched to a gene. CDR1 SGHAT and CDR2 FQNNGV come from the germline V gene. This CDR3 contains 15 residues.